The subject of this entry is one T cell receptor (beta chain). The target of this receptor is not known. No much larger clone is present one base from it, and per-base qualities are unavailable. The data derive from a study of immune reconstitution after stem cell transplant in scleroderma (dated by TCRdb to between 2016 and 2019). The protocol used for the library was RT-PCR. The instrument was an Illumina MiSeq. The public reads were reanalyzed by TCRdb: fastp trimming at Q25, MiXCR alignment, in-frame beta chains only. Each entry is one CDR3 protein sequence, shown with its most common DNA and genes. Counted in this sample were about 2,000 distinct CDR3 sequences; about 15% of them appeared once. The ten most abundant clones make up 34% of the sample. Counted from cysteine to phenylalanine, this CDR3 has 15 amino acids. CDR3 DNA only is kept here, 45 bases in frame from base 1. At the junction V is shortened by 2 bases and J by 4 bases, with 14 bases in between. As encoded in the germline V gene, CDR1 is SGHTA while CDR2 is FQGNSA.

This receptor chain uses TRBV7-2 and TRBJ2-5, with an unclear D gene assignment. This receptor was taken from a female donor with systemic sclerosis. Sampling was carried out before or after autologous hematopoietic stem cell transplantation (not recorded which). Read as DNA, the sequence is TGTGCCAGCAGCTTACACACCTCTTCAAGAGAGACCCAGTACTTC. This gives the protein CASSLHTSSRETQYF.